This T cell receptor (beta chain) is drawn from a study of Ad26.COV2.S vaccination and SARS-CoV-2 variants (dated by TCRdb to the early 2020s). Background on the whole study: Vaccine-arm donors were drawn from COV1001, a multicentre, randomized, double-blind, placebo-controlled phase I-IIa trial of Ad26.COV2.S in healthy adults. Ad26.COV2.S was administered intramuscularly at a dose of 5x10^10 or 1x10^11 viral particles, either as one shot or as two shots given 56 days apart. The specificity and breadth of SARS-CoV-2-reactive T cell receptors after Ad26.COV2.S vaccination were assessed by TCRbeta repertoire sequencing. A total of 32 samples were included in the TCR-sequenced set, comprising roughly 19 Ad26.COV2.S vaccine recipients, 5 placebo recipients and 8 SARS-CoV-2 convalescent individuals. Participants in the trial were split at random into five groups of five each, receiving low-dose or high-dose Ad26.COV2.S once or twice, or else placebo on both occasions. Throughout the experiments and outcome assessment, investigators stayed blinded to trial group allocation. Paper-wide results and their limitations: Vaccine and placebo recipients had similar non-spike TCR breadth, a finding consistent with the vaccine containing only spike. The study lacked the statistical power to compare responses across vaccine doses or regimens. The authors noted that total T cell responses may have been underestimated by the TCR breadth and depth analyses. After vaccination, spike-specific CD8+ and CD4+ T cell responses were reported to show substantial breadth. Spike-specific TCR breadth was higher in Ad26.COV2.S recipients than in placebo recipients (P = 0.0014).

Inclusive of the bounding cysteine and phenylalanine, the CDR3 is 15 residues long. Only CDR3 DNA is held: 45 bases, read in frame from base 1. Looking up the germline V gene yields CDR1 SGHTA and CDR2 FQGNSA. V gives up 1 base and J gives up 6 bases, and the segment between their germline ends measures 12 bases. TCRbeta CDR3 regions were sequenced with the immunoSEQ Assay. After extraction, genomic DNA underwent amplification by bias-controlled multiplex PCR, followed by high-throughput sequencing. Processing in the source paper ran as follows. Collapsing and filtering of sequences were performed to quantify the absolute abundance of each unique TCRbeta CDR3 region. T cell fraction was estimated by normalizing TCRbeta template counts to usable DNA, with usable DNA measured through amplification of reference genes found in all nucleated cells. Repertoire TCRs were annotated as SARS-CoV-2-specific when V gene, CDR3 amino acid sequence and J gene were exactly matched to a known reactive TCR set. MIRA supplied the reference SARS-CoV-2 TCR set, which was filtered for enrichment in COVID-19-positive ImmuneCODE repertoires so that public or cross-reactive TCRs were removed. Using the MIRA antigens, annotated TCRs were further analysed by specific ORF or by position within an ORF. Breadth was defined as annotated unique rearrangements over total unique productive rearrangements; depth was the summed frequency of those rearrangements. Two-sided Wilcoxon rank-sum tests were used to compare TCR breadth between groups. TCRdb took this table from immuneACCESS and kept in-frame rearrangements with V and J called. Such tables lack part of the clones; where checked against another copy, unresolved V genes explain under half of the gap, and the rest is unexplained. The DNA was the basis for D and trimming; V, J and clone size are from that table. Within this sample are around 450,000 clones, with 89% of them counted one time only. The ten largest clones capture just over 2.5% of the sample.

As concerns this clone: Its antigen is still unknown. Base-call qualities are not available, and no considerably larger clone is one nucleotide away.

The treatment or condition label on this specimen signifies: 15 to 20 received Ad26.COV2.S at low or high dose, single or two shots; five or six received placebo; per-sample allocation not given. Repertoires of vaccine and placebo recipients were sequenced from samples taken on day 63 after the first injection. Between 29 July and 7 August 2020, Cohort 1b enrolled about two dozen adults aged 18-55 years at one site in Boston, USA. Ad26.COV2.S was a replication-incompetent adenovirus type 26 vector expressing a prefusion-stabilized SARS-CoV-2 spike protein from the original Wuhan strain. The sequencing used peripheral blood, collected in a trial of Ad26.COV2.S vaccine versus placebo. This chain is built from TRBV7-2 and TRBJ2-2, with a tentative D gene TRBD2 over 5 matching bases. The source is a person between 18 and 65 years old who received the Ad26.COV2.S COVID-19 vaccine or a placebo. The CDR3 protein sequence reads: CASSLVRETAGELFF. The bases are TGTGCCAGCAGCTTAGTTAGGGAGACGGCCGGGGAGCTGTTTTTT.